A selection of T cell receptor beta chains follows, all from one sample in a study of T cell changes during pregnancy in multiple sclerosis. Generated by immunoSEQ multiplex PCR, the TCRdb table keeps only in-frame clones and is missing some. The table includes just over 40,000 clones, 88% detected once. The sequencing here drew on peripheral blood, taken in the first trimester of pregnancy. The origin of the receptors is a female donor in good health, enrolled as a control in a pregnancy study. Both conserved end residues are part of each CDR3. The order of the fields is J gene, clone size, V gene, D gene, CDR3 DNA, CDR3 protein. The D gene is left open where the match is weak. The size field is filled for only some rows; it gives once, few, many or a size class.

j_gene: TRBJ1-2
abundance: few
v_gene: TRBV10-1
d_gene: .
CDR3nt: TGCGCCAGCAGTGAAGGAGGGCCTTATGGCTACACCTTC
CDR3aa: CASSEGGPYGYTF

j_gene: TRBJ1-1
abundance: .
v_gene: TRBV7-6
d_gene: .
CDR3nt: TGTGCCAGCAGCTTAGTTAGCCAGGGAAACACTGAAGCTTTCTTT
CDR3aa: CASSLVSQGNTEAFF

j_gene: TRBJ2-2
abundance: .
v_gene: TRBV6-1
d_gene: .
CDR3nt: TGTGCCAGCAGTGAACCTAGCTTGCACACCGGGGAGCTGTTTTTT
CDR3aa: CASSEPSLHTGELFF

j_gene: TRBJ1-3
abundance: .
v_gene: TRBV4-3
d_gene: .
CDR3nt: TGCGCCAGCAGCCTTGGGGGGGGTGCAGGAAACACCATATATTTT
CDR3aa: CASSLGGGAGNTIYF

j_gene: TRBJ1-2
abundance: .
v_gene: TRBV7-8
d_gene: .
CDR3nt: TGTGCCAGCAGCTTAGCGCGAGGCGCCTCCGGCTATGGCTACACCTTC
CDR3aa: CASSLARGASGYGYTF

j_gene: TRBJ1-2
abundance: .
v_gene: TRBV6-5
d_gene: .
CDR3nt: TGTGCCAGCAGTCGGCAGGTGGCTAACTATGGCTACACCTTC
CDR3aa: CASSRQVANYGYTF

j_gene: TRBJ2-2
abundance: .
v_gene: TRBV28
d_gene: .
CDR3nt: TGTGCCAGCAGTTTAACGCCTAGCGCGAACACCGGGGAGCTGTTTTTT
CDR3aa: CASSLTPSANTGELFF

j_gene: TRBJ2-5
abundance: .
v_gene: TRBV2
d_gene: .
CDR3nt: TGTGCCAGCAGTGAAGTTGGGGCCGAAGAGACCCAGTACTTC
CDR3aa: CASSEVGAEETQYF

j_gene: TRBJ2-7
abundance: .
v_gene: TRBV5-1
d_gene: TRBD2
CDR3nt: TGCGCCAGCAGCTCAAGCGGACTAGCGGGAGGCGAGCAGTACTTC
CDR3aa: CASSSSGLAGGEQYF

j_gene: TRBJ2-1
abundance: .
v_gene: TRBV11-1
d_gene: TRBD2
CDR3nt: TGTGCCAGCAGCGCCAGCGGGAGCTTGGATGAGCAGTTCTTC
CDR3aa: CASSASGSLDEQFF

j_gene: TRBJ2-7
abundance: .
v_gene: TRBV15
d_gene: TRBD2
CDR3nt: TGTGCCACCAGCAGAGATGGGACTAGCGGATCCTACGAGCAGTACTTT
CDR3aa: CATSRDGTSGSYEQYF

j_gene: TRBJ2-1
abundance: .
v_gene: TRBV6-1
d_gene: TRBD2
CDR3nt: TGTGCCAGCAAGGTGACTAGCGGGGCCGATGAGCAGTTCTTC
CDR3aa: CASKVTSGADEQFF

j_gene: TRBJ2-1
abundance: .
v_gene: TRBV28
d_gene: TRBD1
CDR3nt: TGTGCCAGCAGTTTTGCAGGGGGAAGGAATGAGCAGTTCTTC
CDR3aa: CASSFAGGRNEQFF

j_gene: TRBJ2-1
abundance: .
v_gene: TRBV6-5
d_gene: .
CDR3nt: TGTGCCAGCAGTTACGTGGGGGGTGAGCAGTTCTTC
CDR3aa: CASSYVGGEQFF

j_gene: TRBJ2-3
abundance: .
v_gene: TRBV9
d_gene: TRBD1
CDR3nt: TGTGCCAGCAGCGTCAGCCCCACAGGGGCCGGCACAGATACGCAGTATTTT
CDR3aa: CASSVSPTGAGTDTQYF

j_gene: TRBJ1-6
abundance: .
v_gene: TRBV7-8
d_gene: .
CDR3nt: TGTGCCAGCAGCCCCGCGGGCGGGGCCGGTTCACCCCTCCACTTT
CDR3aa: CASSPAGGAGSPLHF

j_gene: TRBJ2-7
abundance: .
v_gene: TRBV6-1
d_gene: TRBD1
CDR3nt: TGTGCCAGCAGTGAAAGGACAGGGGGCTCCTACGAGCAGTACTTC
CDR3aa: CASSERTGGSYEQYF

j_gene: TRBJ1-6
abundance: .
v_gene: TRBV5-1
d_gene: .
CDR3nt: TGCGCCAGCAGCTTAAACCCGACAGTTTCTCTCCTCCACTTT
CDR3aa: CASSLNPTVSLLHF

j_gene: TRBJ1-6
abundance: .
v_gene: TRBV9
d_gene: .
CDR3nt: TGTGCCAGCAGCGTAGCTCAGACAAATTCACCCCTCCACTTT
CDR3aa: CASSVAQTNSPLHF

j_gene: TRBJ2-1
abundance: .
v_gene: TRBV5-1
d_gene: TRBD1
CDR3nt: TGCGCCAGCAGCTTGGAACAGGGGCCGCGGAATGAGCAGTTCTTC
CDR3aa: CASSLEQGPRNEQFF

j_gene: TRBJ2-3
abundance: .
v_gene: TRBV9
d_gene: TRBD1
CDR3nt: TGTGCCAGCAGCCCTTACAGGGGGGAAGGGACAGATACGCAGTATTTT
CDR3aa: CASSPYRGEGTDTQYF

j_gene: TRBJ2-5
abundance: .
v_gene: TRBV9
d_gene: TRBD2
CDR3nt: TGTGCCAGCAGCTATACTAGCGGGGGACAAGAGACCCAGTACTTC
CDR3aa: CASSYTSGGQETQYF

j_gene: TRBJ2-2
abundance: .
v_gene: TRBV4-2
d_gene: .
CDR3nt: TGTGCCAGCAGCCAAATCATTGGGGCGGATTCGAACACCGGGGAGCTGTTTTTT
CDR3aa: CASSQIIGADSNTGELFF

j_gene: TRBJ2-3
abundance: .
v_gene: TRBV19
d_gene: .
CDR3nt: TGTGCCAGTGCACCTTCCCCACACACAGATACGCAGTATTTT
CDR3aa: CASAPSPHTDTQYF

j_gene: TRBJ1-2
abundance: .
v_gene: TRBV11-2
d_gene: .
CDR3nt: TGTGCCAGCAGCCCAGGGGACAACTATGGCTACACCTTC
CDR3aa: CASSPGDNYGYTF

j_gene: TRBJ1-2
abundance: .
v_gene: TRBV9
d_gene: .
CDR3nt: TGTGCCAGCAGCGTGGGGGGACGGAATGGCTACACCTTC
CDR3aa: CASSVGGRNGYTF

j_gene: TRBJ2-7
abundance: .
v_gene: TRBV29-1
d_gene: .
CDR3nt: TGCAGCGCAAACCGAGGCGGGATGGGTGAGCAGTACTTC
CDR3aa: CSANRGGMGEQYF

j_gene: TRBJ1-4
abundance: once
v_gene: TRBV5-5
d_gene: .
CDR3nt: TGTGCCAGCAGCTTAGAGACGGGAGGAACTAATGAAAAACTGTTTTTT
CDR3aa: CASSLETGGTNEKLFF

j_gene: TRBJ2-2
abundance: .
v_gene: TRBV5-1
d_gene: .
CDR3nt: TGCGCCAGCAGCTTGACAGCCACGAACACCGGGGAGCTGTTTTTT
CDR3aa: CASSLTATNTGELFF

j_gene: TRBJ2-3
abundance: .
v_gene: TRBV7-2
d_gene: .
CDR3nt: TGTGCCACCTTGAAGGGAGGGGGGGCAACAGATACGCAGTATTTT
CDR3aa: CATLKGGGATDTQYF

j_gene: TRBJ2-3
abundance: .
v_gene: TRBV4-2
d_gene: TRBD1
CDR3nt: TGTGCCAGCAGCCAAGAGATGGGGGGACAGGGCACAGATACGCAGTATTTT
CDR3aa: CASSQEMGGQGTDTQYF

j_gene: TRBJ1-5
abundance: .
v_gene: TRBV21-1
d_gene: .
CDR3nt: TGTGCCAGCAGCAAAAGGTGGAGGGCTCGGGGCAATCAGCCCCAGCATTTT
CDR3aa: CASSKRWRARGNQPQHF

j_gene: TRBJ2-3
abundance: few
v_gene: TRBV6-4
d_gene: TRBD2
CDR3nt: TGTGCCAGCTCTAGCGGGGGGATCTCAGATACGCAGTATTTT
CDR3aa: CASSSGGISDTQYF

j_gene: TRBJ1-1
abundance: .
v_gene: TRBV18
d_gene: TRBD1
CDR3nt: TGTGCCAGCTCACCATACGGGACAGAGAACACTGAAGCTTTCTTT
CDR3aa: CASSPYGTENTEAFF

j_gene: TRBJ2-7
abundance: .
v_gene: TRBV30
d_gene: TRBD1
CDR3nt: TGTGCCTGGAGCCCCGGGACAGGGACCTACGAGCAGTACTTC
CDR3aa: CAWSPGTGTYEQYF

j_gene: TRBJ2-5
abundance: .
v_gene: TRBV5-1
d_gene: TRBD1
CDR3nt: TGCGCCAGCAGCTCGACAGGGGGACGAGAGACCCAGTACTTC
CDR3aa: CASSSTGGRETQYF

j_gene: TRBJ2-5
abundance: .
v_gene: TRBV7-6
d_gene: .
CDR3nt: TGTGCCAGCAGCTTACAGGGACAAGAGACCCAGTACTTC
CDR3aa: CASSLQGQETQYF

j_gene: TRBJ2-5
abundance: .
v_gene: TRBV5-1
d_gene: TRBD1
CDR3nt: TGCGCCAGCAGCTTGGTGGGACAGGGGACGGAGACCCAGTACTTC
CDR3aa: CASSLVGQGTETQYF

j_gene: TRBJ1-6
abundance: .
v_gene: TRBV19
d_gene: TRBD1
CDR3nt: TGTGCCAGTAGTATAGAAACAGGGGGCTCCTATAATTCACCCCTCCACTTT
CDR3aa: CASSIETGGSYNSPLHF

j_gene: TRBJ2-5
abundance: .
v_gene: TRBV5-1
d_gene: .
CDR3nt: TGCGCCAGCAGCTTGGTTCGCACCCAGGGAGAGACCCAGTACTTC
CDR3aa: CASSLVRTQGETQYF

j_gene: TRBJ2-2
abundance: .
v_gene: TRBV27
d_gene: .
CDR3nt: TGTGCCAGCAGGAGCCTGGGGGCGGGCACCGGGGAGCTGTTTTTT
CDR3aa: CASRSLGAGTGELFF

j_gene: TRBJ2-7
abundance: .
v_gene: TRBV6-1
d_gene: .
CDR3nt: TGTGCCAGCAGTGAACAGGATCACTCCTACGAGCAGTACTTC
CDR3aa: CASSEQDHSYEQYF

j_gene: TRBJ2-1
abundance: once
v_gene: TRBV5-1
d_gene: TRBD1
CDR3nt: TGCGCCAGCGGTTCTCGACAGGGGCCTGAGAATGAGCAGTTCTTC
CDR3aa: CASGSRQGPENEQFF

j_gene: TRBJ2-7
abundance: .
v_gene: TRBV6-5
d_gene: TRBD1
CDR3nt: TGTGCCTCCAAGGGGACAGCTTACTACGAGCAGTACTTC
CDR3aa: CASKGTAYYEQYF

j_gene: TRBJ2-7
abundance: .
v_gene: TRBV5-1
d_gene: TRBD1
CDR3nt: TGCGCCAGCAGCTTGACAGGGGGCGCCGGCGGCGAGCAGTACTTC
CDR3aa: CASSLTGGAGGEQYF